A single sample is the source of the 21 T cell receptor beta chains below, sequenced in a study of T cell responses to AZD1222 COVID-19 vaccine. TCRdb's copy holds only in-frame clones and misses some; the assay was immunoSEQ multiplex PCR. The sample yields about 150,000 clones, about 86% seen once. Sample: peripheral blood, taken on day 0 of MenACWY control vaccination. The receptors here all came from an adult in good health.

The chain carries TRBV7-9 and TRBJ2-1, with 11 bases that match TRBD2. This CDR3 is built from 14 residues. The junction had 3 bases not matched to a gene; V was cut back by 1 base and J by 10 bases. Germline CDR1 and CDR2: SEHNR and FQNEAQ (reference sequence). The CDR3 DNA reads as TGTGCCAGCAGCTTAGATTCTAGCGGGGGGGAGCAGTTCTTC. It translates to CASSLDSSGGEQFF.

CDR3 sequence reads: CASGLAGAPLNEQYF. Written as DNA, the CDR3 is TGTGCCAGCGGACTAGCGGGGGCCCCATTGAACGAGCAGTACTTC. J is TRBJ2-7 and V is TRBV7-9; 13 bases map to TRBD2. CDR1 and CDR2 (germline): SEHNR, FQNEAQ (reference sequence). The CDR3 consists of 15 residues. The junction had 9 bases not matched to a gene; V was cut back by 8 bases and J by 5 bases.

The chain uses TRBV5-4 and TRBJ2-7; the match to TRBD2 covers 7 bases. The V and J ends lost 1 base and 4 bases, in that order; junction bases with no gene match: 11. Germline assignment: CDR1 SGHNT and CDR2 YYREEE (reference sequence). This CDR3 has 16 amino acids. The CDR3, as DNA: TGTGCCAGCAGCTTGAGGCCTAGCGGTCGATTATACGAGCAGTACTTC. Its protein is CASSLRPSGRLYEQYF.

The chain has TRBV5-4 and TRBJ2-3; 11 bases map to TRBD2. CDR1 is SGHNT, CDR2 YYREEE, per germline (reference sequence). The J segment lost 0 bases and the V segment lost 2 bases, leaving 11 bases of the junction unmatched. The CDR3 contains 19 residues. The CDR3 DNA follows: TGTGCCAGCAGCTTCCCCGGGACTAGCGGTGGAGCTAGCACAGATACGCAGTATTTT. This gives the protein CASSFPGTSGGASTDTQYF. The whole variable domain, remainder taken from reference TRBV5-4 and TRBJ2-3, is ETGVTQSPTHLIKTRGQQVTLRCSSQSGHNTVSWYQQALGQGPQFIFQYYREEENGRGNFPPRFSGLQFPNYSSELNVNALELDDSALYLCASSFPGTSGGASTDTQYFGPGTRLTVL.

The chain is built from TRBV6-1 and TRBJ1-5; no clear D. V lost 1 base and J 11 bases, leaving 12 bases between the germline ends. This CDR3 spans 13 amino acids. The germline V gene encodes CDR1 MNHNS and CDR2 SASEGT. This CDR3 reads CASSEEIWTAQHF. DNA of the CDR3: TGTGCCAGCAGTGAAGAGATATGGACGGCCCAGCATTTT.

The chain recombines TRBV2 with TRBJ1-1, with D perhaps TRBD1 (5 bases). The germline CDR1 and CDR2 sequences are SNHLY and FYNNEI. Trimming cost V 1 base and J 4 bases, with 13 bases left between them. The CDR3 is made up of 15 amino acids. Here the CDR3 DNA reads TGTGCCAGCAGTGAAGACCCGGACGGGGGCACTGAAGCTTTCTTT. Translated, it gives CASSEDPDGGTEAFF.

This chain links TRBV12-1 with TRBJ1-2. TRBV12-1 is shown as a pseudogene. The CDR3 is 14 amino acids. The CDR3 nucleotides are TGTGCCAGCAGCATCACTCAGGGTCCACGGGGGGACACCTTC. Translating it yields CASSITQGPRGDTF.

This clone was recorded once. The chain is built from TRBV5-1 and TRBJ1-2; unclear D gene. The V gene lost 1 base and the J gene lost 2 bases, with 15 bases spanning the gap. Germline loops: CDR1 SGHRS, CDR2 YFSETQ. The CDR3 has 16 residues. CDR3 sequence reads: CASSLSYPATNYGYTF. CDR3 DNA sequence: TGCGCCAGCAGCTTGTCATATCCTGCGACCAACTATGGCTACACCTTC.

Comments on this clone: Within the sample, other DNA sequences also encode this same CDR3. This chain links TRBV5-1 with TRBJ2-5, with unresolved D. V gave up 0 bases and J gave up 0 bases, with 0 bases separating them. The CDR3 length is 12 residues. Germline loops: CDR1 SGHRS, CDR2 YFSETQ. The CDR3 nucleotides are TGCGCCAGCAGCTTGGACCAAGAGACCCAGTACTTC. Residues: CASSLDQETQYF.

This chain connects TRBV11-3 to TRBJ2-7; D is undetermined. The CDR3 has 16 residues. V was clipped by 3 bases and J by 9 bases, with 24 bases between them. Germline V CDR1 and CDR2: SGHNT, YENEEA. This CDR3 reads CASSFATGRVRIGQYF. CDR3 coding DNA: TGTGCCAGCAGCTTCGCAACCGGCCGGGTGAGGATCGGGCAGTACTTC.

This chain uses TRBV28 with TRBJ2-1; tentative D call: TRBD2 (5 bases). V lost 3 bases and J 4 bases, leaving 7 bases between the germline ends. Germline values: CDR1 MDHEN, CDR2 SYDVKM. The CDR3 loop spans 13 amino acids. This CDR3 is CASSFVAYNEQFF. The CDR3 DNA follows: TGTGCCAGCAGTTTTGTAGCGTACAATGAGCAGTTCTTC.

V and J are TRBV6-2 or TRBV6-3 and TRBJ2-1; 11 positions agree with TRBD1. Germline assignment: CDR1 MNHEY and CDR2 SVGEGT. The CDR3 consists of 14 residues. The junction had 5 bases not matched to a gene; V was cut back by 4 bases and J by 9 bases. CDR3 nucleotide sequence: TGTGCCAGCAGTTCACCCGGGACAGGGGGTGAGCAGTTCTTC. As protein: CASSSPGTGGEQFF.

The J gene is TRBJ2-3, the V gene TRBV3-1 (or the pseudogene TRBV3-2); D is perhaps TRBD1 or TRBD2 (5 bases each). Germline V CDR1 and CDR2: LGHDT, YNNKEL (reference sequence). The CDR3 totals 19 residues. Trimming shortened V by 0 bases and J by 2 bases, and 21 bases separated the two germline ends. DNA of the CDR3: TGTGCCAGCAGCCAAGATCGGGACCGACACCCCTTGTACACAGATACGCAGTATTTT. Translated, it gives CASSQDRDRHPLYTDTQYF.

The CDR3 is CASQTSYGTDTQYF. CDR3 DNA sequence: TGTGCCAGCCAAACTAGTTACGGCACAGATACGCAGTATTTT. The chain combines TRBV13 with TRBJ2-3; maybe TRBD2 (5 bases). In germline, CDR1 is PRHDT, CDR2 FYEKMQ (reference sequence). The CDR3 is made up of 14 amino acids. V lost 8 bases, J lost 1 base, and 13 bases lay in between. The variable domain in full, completed from reference TRBV13 and TRBJ2-3, reads AAGVIQSPRHLIKEKRETATLKCYPIPRHDTVYWYQQGPGQDPQFLISFYEKMQSDKGSIPDRFSAQQFSDYHSELNMSSLELGDSALYFCASQTSYGTDTQYFGPGTRLTVL.

The V gene is TRBV6-6, the J gene TRBJ1-2; TRBD1 might be the D (6 bases). The germline V and J ends were trimmed by 8 bases and 8 bases, with 24 bases remaining between them. The V gene's germline CDR1 is MNHNY and CDR2 SVGAGI (reference sequence). The CDR3 runs to 15 residues. This CDR3 is CASRYETPGAQGYTF. As DNA, the CDR3 is TGTGCCAGCCGCTACGAAACGCCAGGGGCGCAGGGCTACACCTTC.

The chain joins TRBV9 to TRBJ2-2, with a possible D match to TRBD1 (5 bases). From germline, CDR1 is SGDLS and CDR2 YYNGEE. The V end lost 1 base, the J end lost 2 bases, and 9 bases lay between the germline ends. The CDR3 is made up of 15 amino acids. CDR3 region: CASSVQGTNTGELFF. DNA for the CDR3: TGTGCCAGCAGCGTACAGGGAACTAACACCGGGGAGCTGTTTTTT.

This chain joins TRBV19 and TRBJ2-1; TRBD1 matches 10 bases. Trimming took 6 bases from V and 6 from J; bases not matched to a gene: 2. Germline lookup yields CDR1 LNHDA and CDR2 SQIVND (reference sequence). The CDR3 has 13 residues. DNA for the CDR3: TGTGCCAGTAGGAGGACAGGGGGCAATGAGCAGTTCTTC. As protein: CASRRTGGNEQFF.

V is TRBV2 and J is TRBJ1-5, with unresolved D. Trimming left V 6 bases short and J 2 bases short, with 14 bases between. Germline CDR1 and CDR2: SNHLY and FYNNEI. This CDR3 has 15 residues. CDR3 nucleotide sequence: TGTGCCAGCAGCGGGGATCCAGTAGGCAATCAGCCCCAGCATTTT. Translation: CASSGDPVGNQPQHF.

The chain links TRBV6-2 or TRBV6-3 to TRBJ2-1; 15 bases are a match to TRBD2. Trimming took 6 bases from V and 6 from J; bases not matched to a gene: 9. CDR3 length equals 17 residues. Germline lookup yields CDR1 MNHEY and CDR2 SVGEGT. Here the CDR3 reads CASSRTSGRAGGNEQFF. DNA of the CDR3: TGTGCCAGCAGCCGGACTAGCGGGAGGGCCGGTGGCAATGAGCAGTTCTTC.

The rearrangement joins TRBV25-1 to TRBJ2-2; TRBD2 matches at 7 bases. CDR1 MGHDK and CDR2 SYGVNS come from the germline V gene. This CDR3 is built from 16 residues. The trim removed 8 bases at V and 2 bases at J, leaving 11 bases unmatched. In DNA, the CDR3 is TGTGCCAGCTCCCCGGGGCTAGCGGATAACACCGGGGAGCTGTTTTTT. Its protein is CASSPGLADNTGELFF.

This clone has a single count. The chain employs TRBV27 and TRBJ2-5, with unresolved D. The CDR3 contains 13 residues. Germline V gives CDR1 MNHEY, CDR2 SMNVEV (reference sequence). The V end lost 6 bases, the J end lost 2 bases, and 10 bases lay between the germline ends. The CDR3 protein is CASSPHYQETQYF. CDR3 coding DNA: TGTGCCAGCAGCCCCCACTATCAAGAGACCCAGTACTTC.